This T cell receptor beta chain was recovered during a study of shared clonotypes between healthy human individuals. Overall study findings and caveats: Non-shared clonotypes had lower generation probabilities than clonotypes shared by all four sorted-subset donors.

Trimming at V came to 4 bases and at J to 3 bases, leaving 9 bases not matched to a gene. The V gene's germline CDR1 is MDHEN and CDR2 SYDVKM. The CDR3 totals 15 residues. A note on this clone: Its antigen remains unidentified.

In replicate PCRs of sorted subsets, around 200 ng DNA, approximately 28,000 T cell genomes, was used. Method: immunoSEQ multiplex PCR; TCRdb's copy keeps in-frame clones and lacks some. The data show some 2.4 million clones, with approximately 94% seen just once and 0.36% held by the top ten. The source of this sequence is a man between 18 and 35 years old in good health. Some clones in this sample may be carry-over from other donors' samples. This chain joins TRBV28 and TRBJ2-7; 7 bases line up with TRBD1. Sequencing was performed on naive CD4+ T cells from PBMCs. The subset here: CD45RA+ positively selected. CDR3 amino acids: CASSSGTATFYEQYF. CDR3 DNA: TGTGCCAGCAGTTCCGGGACAGCCACCTTCTACGAGCAGTACTTC.